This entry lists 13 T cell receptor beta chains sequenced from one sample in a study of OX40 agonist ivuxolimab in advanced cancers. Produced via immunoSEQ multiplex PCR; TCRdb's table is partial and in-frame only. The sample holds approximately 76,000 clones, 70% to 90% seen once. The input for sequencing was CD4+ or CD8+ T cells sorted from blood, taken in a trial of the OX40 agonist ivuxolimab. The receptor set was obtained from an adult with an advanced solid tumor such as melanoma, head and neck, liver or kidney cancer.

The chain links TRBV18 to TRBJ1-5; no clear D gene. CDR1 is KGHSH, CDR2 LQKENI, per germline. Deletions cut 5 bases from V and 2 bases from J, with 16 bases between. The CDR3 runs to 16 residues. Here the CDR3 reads CASSNGGLRGNQPQHF. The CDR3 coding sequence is TGTGCCAGCTCAAACGGCGGACTCCGAGGCAATCAGCCCCAGCATTTT.

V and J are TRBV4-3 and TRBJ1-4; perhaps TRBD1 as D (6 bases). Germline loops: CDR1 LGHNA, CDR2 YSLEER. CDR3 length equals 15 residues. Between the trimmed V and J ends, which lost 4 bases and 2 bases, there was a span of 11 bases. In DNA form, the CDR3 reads TGCGCCAGCAGCCCCCAGGGGTTGACTAATGAAAAACTGTTTTTT. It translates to CASSPQGLTNEKLFF.

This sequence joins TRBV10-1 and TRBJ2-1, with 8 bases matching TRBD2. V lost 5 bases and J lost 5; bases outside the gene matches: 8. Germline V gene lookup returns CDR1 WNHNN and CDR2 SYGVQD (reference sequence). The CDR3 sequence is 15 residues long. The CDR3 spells CASSQSGSKDNEQFF. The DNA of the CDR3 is TGCGCCAGCAGTCAGAGCGGGAGTAAAGACAATGAGCAGTTCTTC.

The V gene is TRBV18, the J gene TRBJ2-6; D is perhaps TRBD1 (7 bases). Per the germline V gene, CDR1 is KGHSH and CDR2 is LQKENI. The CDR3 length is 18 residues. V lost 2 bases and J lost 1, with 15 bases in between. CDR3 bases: TGTGCCAGCTCACCAGTGAGCCAGGGGGGATCTGGGGCCAACGTCCTGACTTTC. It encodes CASSPVSQGGSGANVLTF.

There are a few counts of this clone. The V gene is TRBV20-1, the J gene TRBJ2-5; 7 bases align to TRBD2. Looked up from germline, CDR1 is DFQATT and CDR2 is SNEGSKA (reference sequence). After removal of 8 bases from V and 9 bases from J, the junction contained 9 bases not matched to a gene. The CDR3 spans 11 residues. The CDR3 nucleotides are TGCAGTTCTGGGGCCGCGGGGGCCCAGTACTTC. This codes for CSSGAAGAQYF.

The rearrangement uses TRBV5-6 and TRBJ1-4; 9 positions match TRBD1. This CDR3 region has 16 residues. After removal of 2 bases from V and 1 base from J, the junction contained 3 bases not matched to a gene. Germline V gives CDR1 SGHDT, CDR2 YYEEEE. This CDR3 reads CASSFGQGQTNEKLFF. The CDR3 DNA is TGTGCCAGCAGCTTTGGACAGGGGCAAACTAATGAAAAACTGTTTTTT. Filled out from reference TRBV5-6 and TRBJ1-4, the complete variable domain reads DAGVTQSPTHLIKTRGQQVTLRCSPKSGHDTVSWYQQALGQGPQFIFQYYEEEERQRGNFPDRFSGHQFPNYSSELNVNALLLGDSALYLCASSFGQGQTNEKLFFGSGTQLSVL.

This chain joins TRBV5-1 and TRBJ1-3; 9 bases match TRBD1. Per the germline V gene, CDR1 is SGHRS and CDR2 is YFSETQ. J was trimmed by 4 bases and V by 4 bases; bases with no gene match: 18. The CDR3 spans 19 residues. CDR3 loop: CASSPDRTGVNFWGNTIYF. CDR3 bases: TGCGCCAGCAGCCCCGATAGGACAGGGGTGAACTTTTGGGGAAACACCATATATTTT. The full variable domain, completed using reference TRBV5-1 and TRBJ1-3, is KAGVTQTPRYLIKTRGQQVTLSCSPISGHRSVSWYQQTPGQGLQFLFEYFSETQRNKGNFPGRFSGRQFSNSRSEMNVSTLELGDSALYLCASSPDRTGVNFWGNTIYFGEGSWLTVV.

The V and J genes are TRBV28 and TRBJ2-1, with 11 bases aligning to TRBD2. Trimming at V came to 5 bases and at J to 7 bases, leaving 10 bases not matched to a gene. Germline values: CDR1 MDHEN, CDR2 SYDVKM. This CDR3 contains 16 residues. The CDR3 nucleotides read TGTGCCAGCAGTAGGCTAGCGGGGGGAAAAGGGAATGAGCAGTTCTTC. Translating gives CASSRLAGGKGNEQFF.

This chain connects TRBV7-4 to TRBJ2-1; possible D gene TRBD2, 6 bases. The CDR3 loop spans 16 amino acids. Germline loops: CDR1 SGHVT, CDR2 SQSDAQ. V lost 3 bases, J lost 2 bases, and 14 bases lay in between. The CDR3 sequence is CASSFHPGGPYNEQFF. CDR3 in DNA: TGTGCCAGCAGCTTTCACCCCGGAGGGCCCTACAATGAGCAGTTCTTC.

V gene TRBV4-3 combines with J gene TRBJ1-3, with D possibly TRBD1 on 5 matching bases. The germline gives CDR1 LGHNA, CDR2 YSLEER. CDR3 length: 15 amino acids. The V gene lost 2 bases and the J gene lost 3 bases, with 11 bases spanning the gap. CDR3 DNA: TGCGCCAGCAGCCAATTTTCAGACAGTGGAAACACCATATATTTT. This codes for CASSQFSDSGNTIYF.

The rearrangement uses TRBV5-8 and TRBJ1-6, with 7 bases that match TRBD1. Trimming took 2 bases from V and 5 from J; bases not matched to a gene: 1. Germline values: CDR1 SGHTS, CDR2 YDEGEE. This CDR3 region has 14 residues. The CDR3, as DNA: TGTGCCAGCAGCTTCAGGGGGGATAATTCACCCCTCCACTTT. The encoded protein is CASSFRGDNSPLHF.

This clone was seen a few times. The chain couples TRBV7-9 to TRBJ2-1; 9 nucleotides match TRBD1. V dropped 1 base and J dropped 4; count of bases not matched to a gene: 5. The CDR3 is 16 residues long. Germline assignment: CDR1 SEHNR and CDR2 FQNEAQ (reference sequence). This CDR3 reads CASSLVGQGLYNEQFF. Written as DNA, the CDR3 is TGTGCCAGCAGCTTAGTCGGACAGGGGTTGTACAATGAGCAGTTCTTC. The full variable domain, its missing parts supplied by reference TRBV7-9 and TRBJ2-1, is DTGVSQNPRHKITKRGQNVTFRCDPISEHNRLYWYRQTLGQGPEFLTYFQNEAQLEKSRLLSDRFSAERPKGSFSTLEIQRTEQGDSAMYLCASSLVGQGLYNEQFFGPGTRLTVL.

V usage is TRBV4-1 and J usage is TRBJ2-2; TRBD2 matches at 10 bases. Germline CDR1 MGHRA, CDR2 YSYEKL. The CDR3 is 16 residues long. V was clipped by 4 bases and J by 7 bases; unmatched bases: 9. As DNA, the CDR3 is TGCGCCAGCAGCCTCCGAGCGGGGGGGCCGTACGGGGAGCTGTTTTTT. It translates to CASSLRAGGPYGELFF.